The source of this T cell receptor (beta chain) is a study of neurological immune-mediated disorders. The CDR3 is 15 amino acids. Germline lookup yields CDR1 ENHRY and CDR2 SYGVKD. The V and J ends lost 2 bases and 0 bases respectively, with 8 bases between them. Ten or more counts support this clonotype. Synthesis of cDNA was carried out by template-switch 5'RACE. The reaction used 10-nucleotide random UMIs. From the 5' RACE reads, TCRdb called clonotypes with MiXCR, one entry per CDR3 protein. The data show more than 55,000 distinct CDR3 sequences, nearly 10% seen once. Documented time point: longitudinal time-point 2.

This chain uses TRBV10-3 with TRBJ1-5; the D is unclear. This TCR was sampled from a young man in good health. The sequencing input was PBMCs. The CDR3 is CAISENGYSNQPQHF. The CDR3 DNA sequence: TGTGCCATCAGTGAGAACGGTTATAGCAATCAGCCCCAGCATTTT.